These 12 T cell receptor beta chains were sequenced from one sample in a study of blood T cell repertoires in COVID-19. Method: immunoSEQ multiplex PCR; TCRdb's copy keeps in-frame clones and lacks some. The top ten clones hold 8% to 11% of a sample with roughly 210,000 clones, 84% of them seen once. The sample was peripheral blood. These TCRs come from a woman of 80 years or more with COVID-19, enrolled during active disease.

The genes are TRBV12-3 or TRBV12-4 and TRBJ1-5, with no clear D. The CDR3 contains 13 residues. V was clipped by 5 bases and J by 0 bases, with 5 bases between them. The DNA for the CDR3 is TGTGCCAGCAGTATAAATAGCAATCAGCCCCAGCATTTT. Translated: CASSINSNQPQHF.

This chain uses TRBV5-1 with TRBJ1-3; D is unresolved. Germline CDR1 and CDR2: SGHRS and YFSETQ. The CDR3 spans 14 residues. V was clipped by 1 base and J by 4 bases, with 9 bases between them. The CDR3 DNA sequence: TGCGCCAGCAGCTTGATGGCAAACGGAAACACCATATATTTT. This sequence encodes CASSLMANGNTIYF.

The genes are TRBV12-2 and TRBJ2-1; the listed D gene, TRBD1, was not tested against the DNA. TRBV12-2 constitutes a pseudogene. This CDR3 is built from 17 residues. CDR3 bases: TGTGCAAGTCGCTTAGAGGGGACGGACAGCTCCTACAATGAGCAGTTCTTC. Amino acids: CASRLEGTDSSYNEQFF.

Here the CDR3 reads CASSRRGGAYEQYF. CDR3 DNA: TGTGCCAGCAGTCGCCGCGGGGGAGCCTACGAGCAGTACTTC. This chain uses TRBV6-5 with TRBJ2-7; TRBD2 aligns across 7 bases. This CDR3 spans 14 amino acids. Looked up from germline, CDR1 is MNHEY and CDR2 is SVGAGI. J lost 2 bases, V lost 5 bases, and 6 bases had no gene match.

The rearrangement joins TRBV5-6 to TRBJ2-2; TRBD2 matches 9 bases. The V segment lost 4 bases and the J segment 5 bases; nucleotides outside the gene matches: 9. The germline V gene encodes CDR1 SGHDT and CDR2 YYEEEE. CDR3 size: 16 residues. In DNA form, the CDR3 reads TGTGCCAGCAGCCTCCAACTGGGACTAGCTACCGGGGAGCTGTTTTTT. As protein: CASSLQLGLATGELFF.

The V and J genes are TRBV6-5 and TRBJ1-6; D is perhaps TRBD1 (5 bases). CDR1 MNHEY and CDR2 SVGAGI come from the germline V gene. Between the trimmed V and J ends, which lost 7 bases and 4 bases, there was a span of 11 bases. The CDR3 spans 14 residues. CDR3 residues: CASIVGEYNSPLHF. In DNA form, the CDR3 reads TGTGCCAGCATAGTAGGGGAATATAATTCACCCCTCCACTTT.

This clone showed up just once. CDR3 in DNA: TGTGCCAGCAGTGAAGCGGGCACGAACACTGAAGCTTTCTTT. This translates into CASSEAGTNTEAFF. The chain uses TRBV2 and TRBJ1-1; D gene unclear. The ends were cut back, 0 bases at V and 1 base at J, with 6 bases in the middle. Germline V lookup: CDR1 SNHLY, CDR2 FYNNEI. This CDR3 is built from 14 residues.

V usage is TRBV18 and J usage is TRBJ2-1; D is undetermined. V gave up 6 bases and J gave up 0 bases, with 6 bases separating them. The germline V gene encodes CDR1 KGHSH and CDR2 LQKENI. The CDR3 is 13 residues long. The CDR3 here is CASSSSSYNEQFF. CDR3 coding DNA: TGTGCCAGCTCTTCGAGCTCCTACAATGAGCAGTTCTTC.

About this clone: A read error may produce the germline difference seen at one junction end. This chain links TRBV7-7 with TRBJ2-5, with D hard to call. The CDR3 sequence is 13 residues long. CDR1 and CDR2 from the germline V gene are SSHAT and FNYEAQ (reference sequence). This CDR3 is CASSRQSRETQYF. The CDR3 bases are TGTGCTAGCAGCCGACAAAGCAGGGAGACCCAGTACTTC.

This clone was observed a few times. V is TRBV7-6 and J is TRBJ1-3; D is uncertain. Trimming removed 2 bases from V and 0 bases from J, with 5 bases in between. There are 14 residues in the CDR3. CDR1 SGHVS and CDR2 FNYEAQ come from the germline V gene. CDR3: CASSLLISGNTIYF. The CDR3 DNA reads as TGTGCCAGCAGCTTACTAATCTCTGGAAACACCATATATTTT.

The chain is built from TRBV21-1 and TRBJ1-5. TRBV21-1 is given as a pseudogene. The length of the CDR3 is 11 residues. The CDR3 DNA sequence: TGTGCCAGCAGCCGGGGGTCGCCCCAGCATTTT. This gives the protein CASSRGSPQHF.

CDR3 sequence reads: CASTKGTTNEKLFF. The DNA of the CDR3 is TGTGCCAGCACCAAAGGCACTACTAATGAAAAACTGTTTTTT. V and J are TRBV7-9 and TRBJ1-4; no clear D. CDR1 and CDR2 (germline): SEHNR, FQNEAQ (reference sequence). The CDR3 runs 14 residues. V was shortened by 7 bases and J by 2 bases, with 11 bases between the two germline ends.